This T cell receptor (beta chain) was recovered during a study of shared clonotypes between healthy human individuals. Study-wide findings and caveats: Among donors, sharing of clonotypes was expected to be affected by sequencing depth.

The CDR3 covers 14 residues. Germline V gene lookup returns CDR1 SGHNT and CDR2 YENEEA. The J segment lost 9 bases and the V segment lost 5 bases, leaving 8 bases of the junction unmatched. Clones were sequenced by immunoSEQ multiplex PCR, and TCRdb holds only the in-frame ones, with some missing. The sample includes 2 million to 2.5 million clones, more than 80% of them seen just once. Those who donated were healthy HIV-negative adults, with no recent acute infections or vaccinations reported. Investigators divided CD4+ cells into CD45RA+ naive and CD45RA-negative memory subsets. The table lists this clone with a count of one. Antigen unknown.

The source material was naive CD4+ T cells from PBMCs. The subset here: CD45RA+ positively selected. The TCR originated in a young man in good health. Some clones in this sample may be carry-over from other donors' samples. J is TRBJ2-1 and V is TRBV11-3; 9 bases agree with TRBD1. CDR3 DNA sequence: TGTGCCAGCAGCAGAGGGACAGGGCAGGGTGAGCAGTTCTTC. This encodes CASSRGTGQGEQFF.